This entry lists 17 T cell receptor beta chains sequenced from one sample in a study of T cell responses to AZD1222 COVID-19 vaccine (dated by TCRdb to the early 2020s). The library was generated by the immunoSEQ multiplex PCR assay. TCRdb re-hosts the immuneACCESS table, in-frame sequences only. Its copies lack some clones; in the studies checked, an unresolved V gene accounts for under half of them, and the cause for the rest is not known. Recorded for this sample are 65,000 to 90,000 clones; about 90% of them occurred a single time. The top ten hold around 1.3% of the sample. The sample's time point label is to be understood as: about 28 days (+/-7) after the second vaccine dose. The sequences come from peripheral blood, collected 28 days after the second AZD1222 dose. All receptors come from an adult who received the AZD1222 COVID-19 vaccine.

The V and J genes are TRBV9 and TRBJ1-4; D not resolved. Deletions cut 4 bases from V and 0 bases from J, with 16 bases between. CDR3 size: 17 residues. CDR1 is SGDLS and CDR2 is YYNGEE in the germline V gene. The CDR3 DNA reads TGTGCCAGCAGCCCAGGTCGGCAGACCTCAACTAATGAAAAACTGTTTTTT. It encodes CASSPGRQTSTNEKLFF.

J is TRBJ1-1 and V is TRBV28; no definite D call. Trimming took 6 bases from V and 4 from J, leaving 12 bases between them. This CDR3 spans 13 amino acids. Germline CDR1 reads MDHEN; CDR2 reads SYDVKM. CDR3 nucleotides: TGTGCCAGCAGGCCAACGGGCAGCACTGAAGCTTTCTTT. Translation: CASRPTGSTEAFF.

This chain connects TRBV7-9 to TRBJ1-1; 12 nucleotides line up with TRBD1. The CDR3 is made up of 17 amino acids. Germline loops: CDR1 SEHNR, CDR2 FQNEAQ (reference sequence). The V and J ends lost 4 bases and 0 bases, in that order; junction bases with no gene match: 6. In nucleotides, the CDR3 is TGTGCCAGCAGCTCTTCCGGGACAGGGGGCCTGAACACTGAAGCTTTCTTT. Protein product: CASSSSGTGGLNTEAFF. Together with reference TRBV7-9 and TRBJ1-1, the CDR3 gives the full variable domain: DTGVSQNPRHKITKRGQNVTFRCDPISEHNRLYWYRQTLGQGPEFLTYFQNEAQLEKSRLLSDRFSAERPKGSFSTLEIQRTEQGDSAMYLCASSSSGTGGLNTEAFFGQGTRLTVV.

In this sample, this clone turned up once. The CDR3 reads CAIRDSGSDPQYF. In nucleotides, the CDR3 is TGTGCCATCAGGGATTCGGGCTCTGATCCGCAGTATTTT. The J gene is TRBJ2-3, the V gene TRBV10-3; no definite D call. The germline V gene encodes CDR1 ENHRY and CDR2 SYGVKD. This CDR3 has 13 residues. V lost 6 bases and J lost 10, with 17 bases in between.

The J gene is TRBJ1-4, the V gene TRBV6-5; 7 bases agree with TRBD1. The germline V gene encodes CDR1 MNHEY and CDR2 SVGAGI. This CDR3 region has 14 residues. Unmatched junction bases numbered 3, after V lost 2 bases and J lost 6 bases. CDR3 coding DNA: TGTGCCAGCAGTTACCTTCAGGGGGATGAAAAACTGTTTTTT. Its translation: CASSYLQGDEKLFF.

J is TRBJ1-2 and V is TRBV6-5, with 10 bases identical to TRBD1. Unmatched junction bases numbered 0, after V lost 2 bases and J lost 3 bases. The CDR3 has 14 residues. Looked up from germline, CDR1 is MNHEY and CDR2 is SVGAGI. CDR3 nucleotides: TGTGCCAGCAGTTACGGGACAGGGGACTATGGCTACACCTTC. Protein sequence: CASSYGTGDYGYTF.

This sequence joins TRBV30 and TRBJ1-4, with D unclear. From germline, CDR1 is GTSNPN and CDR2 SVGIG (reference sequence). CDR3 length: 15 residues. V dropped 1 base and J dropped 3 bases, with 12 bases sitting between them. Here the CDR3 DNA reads TGTGCCTGGAGTGAAGGGTCTGGAGCTAATGAAAAACTGTTTTTT. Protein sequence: CAWSEGSGANEKLFF.

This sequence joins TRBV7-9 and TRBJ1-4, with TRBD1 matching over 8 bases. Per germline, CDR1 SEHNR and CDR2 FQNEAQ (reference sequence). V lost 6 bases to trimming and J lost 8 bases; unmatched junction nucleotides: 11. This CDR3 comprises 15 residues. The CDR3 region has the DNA TGTGCCAGCAGTCGGTCGACAGGGGCGGGCGAAAAACTGTTTTTT. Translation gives CASSRSTGAGEKLFF.

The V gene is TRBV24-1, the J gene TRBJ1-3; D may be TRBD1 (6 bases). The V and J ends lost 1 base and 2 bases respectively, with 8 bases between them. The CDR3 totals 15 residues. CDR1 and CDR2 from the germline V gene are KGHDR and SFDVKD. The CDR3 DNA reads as TGTGCCACCAGTGATTTCACAGGGCCTGGAAACACCATATATTTT. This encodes CATSDFTGPGNTIYF.

The CDR3 spells CASRKGSNTEAFF. In DNA, the CDR3 is TGTGCCAGCAGGAAGGGTAGTAACACTGAAGCTTTCTTT. The chain has TRBV3-1 (or the pseudogene TRBV3-2) and TRBJ1-1; unclear D gene. V was trimmed by 6 bases and J by 2 bases, leaving 10 bases between them. The length of the CDR3 is 13 residues. Germline V gene lookup returns CDR1 LGHDT and CDR2 YNNKEL (reference sequence).

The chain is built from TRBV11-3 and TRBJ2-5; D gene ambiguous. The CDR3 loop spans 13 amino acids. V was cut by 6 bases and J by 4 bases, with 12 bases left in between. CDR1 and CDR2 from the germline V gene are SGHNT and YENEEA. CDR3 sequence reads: CASSRIAGETQYF. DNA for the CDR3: TGTGCCAGCAGTCGTATAGCCGGAGAGACCCAGTACTTC.

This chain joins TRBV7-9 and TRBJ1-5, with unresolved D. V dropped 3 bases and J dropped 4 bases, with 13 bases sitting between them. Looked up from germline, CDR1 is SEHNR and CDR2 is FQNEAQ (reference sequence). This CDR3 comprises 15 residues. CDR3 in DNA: TGTGCCAGCAGCTTGGCCGGACCGCTGAATCAGCCCCAGCATTTT. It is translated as CASSLAGPLNQPQHF.

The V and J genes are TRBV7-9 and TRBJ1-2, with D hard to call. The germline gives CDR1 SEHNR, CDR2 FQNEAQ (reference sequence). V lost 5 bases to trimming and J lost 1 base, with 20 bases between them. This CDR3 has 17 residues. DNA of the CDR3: TGTGCCAGCAGCGGCGGGGTCGTTCAGGCTGTTAACTATGGCTACACCTTC. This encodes CASSGGVVQAVNYGYTF.

The CDR3 protein is CASSGRTGANEKLFF. The CDR3 coding sequence is TGTGCCAGCAGCGGACGGACAGGGGCTAATGAAAAACTGTTTTTT. The chain uses TRBV14 and TRBJ1-4; TRBD1 agrees at 9 bases. The CDR3 is made up of 15 amino acids. V lost 5 bases to trimming and J lost 3 bases; unmatched junction nucleotides: 4. Per the germline V gene, CDR1 is SGHDN and CDR2 is FVKESK.

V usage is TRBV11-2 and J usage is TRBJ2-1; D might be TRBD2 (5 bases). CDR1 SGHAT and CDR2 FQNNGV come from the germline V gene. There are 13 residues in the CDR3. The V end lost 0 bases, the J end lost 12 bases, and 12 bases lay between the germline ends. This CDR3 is CASSLDRAGLQFF. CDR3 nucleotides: TGTGCCAGCAGCTTAGATAGGGCGGGCCTGCAGTTCTTC.

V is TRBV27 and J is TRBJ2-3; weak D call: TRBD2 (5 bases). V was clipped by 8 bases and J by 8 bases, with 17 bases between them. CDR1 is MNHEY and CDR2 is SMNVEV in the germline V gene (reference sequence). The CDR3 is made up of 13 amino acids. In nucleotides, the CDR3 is TGTGCCAGCTCAATCCGGGGATCGAGTACGCAGTATTTT. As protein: CASSIRGSSTQYF.

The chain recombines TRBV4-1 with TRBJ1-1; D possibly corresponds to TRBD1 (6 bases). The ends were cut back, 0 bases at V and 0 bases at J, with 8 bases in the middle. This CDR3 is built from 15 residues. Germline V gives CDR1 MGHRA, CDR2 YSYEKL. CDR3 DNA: TGCGCCAGCAGCCAAGAGGACAGCGTGAACACTGAAGCTTTCTTT. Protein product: CASSQEDSVNTEAFF.